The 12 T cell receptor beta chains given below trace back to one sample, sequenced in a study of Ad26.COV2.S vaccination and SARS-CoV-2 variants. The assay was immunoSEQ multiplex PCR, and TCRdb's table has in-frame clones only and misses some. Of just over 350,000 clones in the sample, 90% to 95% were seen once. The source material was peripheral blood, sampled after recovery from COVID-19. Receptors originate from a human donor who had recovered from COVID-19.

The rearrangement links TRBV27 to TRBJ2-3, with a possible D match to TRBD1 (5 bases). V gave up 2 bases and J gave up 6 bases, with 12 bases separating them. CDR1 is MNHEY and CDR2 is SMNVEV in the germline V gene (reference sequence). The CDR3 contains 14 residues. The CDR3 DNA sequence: TGTGCCAGCAGTTTACTCAGGGCTGGGGATACGCAGTATTTT. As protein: CASSLLRAGDTQYF.

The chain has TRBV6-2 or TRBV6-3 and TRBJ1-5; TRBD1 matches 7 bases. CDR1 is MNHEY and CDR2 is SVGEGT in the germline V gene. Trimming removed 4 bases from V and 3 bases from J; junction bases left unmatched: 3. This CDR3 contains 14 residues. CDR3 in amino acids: CASSLTGDNQPQHF. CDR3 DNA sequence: TGTGCCAGCAGTTTAACAGGGGACAATCAGCCCCAGCATTTT.

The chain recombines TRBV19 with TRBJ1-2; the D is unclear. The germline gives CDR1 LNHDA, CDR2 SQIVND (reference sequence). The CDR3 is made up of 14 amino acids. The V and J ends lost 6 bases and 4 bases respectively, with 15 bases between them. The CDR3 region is CASSPRGEGYGYTF. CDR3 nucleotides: TGTGCCAGTAGCCCCCGCGGGGAGGGCTATGGCTACACCTTC.

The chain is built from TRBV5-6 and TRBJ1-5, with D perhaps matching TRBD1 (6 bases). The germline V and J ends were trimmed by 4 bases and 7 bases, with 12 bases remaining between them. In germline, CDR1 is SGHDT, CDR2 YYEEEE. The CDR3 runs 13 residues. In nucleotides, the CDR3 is TGTGCCAGCAGCGCCGGGGGCGACCAGCCCCAGCATTTT. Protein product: CASSAGGDQPQHF. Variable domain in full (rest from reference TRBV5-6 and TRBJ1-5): DAGVTQSPTHLIKTRGQQVTLRCSPKSGHDTVSWYQQALGQGPQFIFQYYEEEERQRGNFPDRFSGHQFPNYSSELNVNALLLGDSALYLCASSAGGDQPQHFGDGTRLSIL.

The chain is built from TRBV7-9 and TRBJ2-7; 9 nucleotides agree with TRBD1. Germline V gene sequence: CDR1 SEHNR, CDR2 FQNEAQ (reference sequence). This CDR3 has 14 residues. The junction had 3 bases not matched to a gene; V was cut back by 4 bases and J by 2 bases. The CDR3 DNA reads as TGTGCCAGCAGCTCCGGGACAGGGACCTACGAGCAGTACTTC. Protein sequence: CASSSGTGTYEQYF.

The CDR3 protein is CASSLGGGAFYGYTF. The CDR3 DNA is TGTGCCAGCAGCTTGGGAGGGGGGGCCTTCTATGGCTACACCTTC. The chain recombines TRBV5-5 with TRBJ1-2; possibly TRBD1 for D (6 bases). The CDR3 extends over 15 amino acids. V was clipped by 0 bases and J by 4 bases, with 13 bases between them. Germline lookup yields CDR1 SGHKS and CDR2 YYEKEE (reference sequence).

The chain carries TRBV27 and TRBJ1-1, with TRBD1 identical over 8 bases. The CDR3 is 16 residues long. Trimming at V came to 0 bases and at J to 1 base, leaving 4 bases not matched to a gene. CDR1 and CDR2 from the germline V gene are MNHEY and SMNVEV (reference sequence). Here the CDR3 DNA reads TGTGCCAGCAGTTTATCGCCCGACAGGGGGAACACTGAAGCTTTCTTT. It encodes CASSLSPDRGNTEAFF.

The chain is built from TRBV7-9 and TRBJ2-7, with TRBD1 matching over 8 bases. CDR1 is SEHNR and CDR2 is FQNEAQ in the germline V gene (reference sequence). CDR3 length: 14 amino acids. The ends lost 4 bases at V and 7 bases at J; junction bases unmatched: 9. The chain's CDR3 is CASSSPGTGLEQYF. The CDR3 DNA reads TGTGCCAGCAGCTCTCCCGGGACAGGACTTGAGCAGTACTTC. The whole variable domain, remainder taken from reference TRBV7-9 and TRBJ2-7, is DTGVSQNPRHKITKRGQNVTFRCDPISEHNRLYWYRQTLGQGPEFLTYFQNEAQLEKSRLLSDRFSAERPKGSFSTLEIQRTEQGDSAMYLCASSSPGTGLEQYFGPGTRLTVT.

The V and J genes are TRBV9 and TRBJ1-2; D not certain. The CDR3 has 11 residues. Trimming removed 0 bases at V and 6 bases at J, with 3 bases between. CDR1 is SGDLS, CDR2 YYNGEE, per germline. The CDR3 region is CASSVGDGYTF. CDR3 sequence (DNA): TGTGCCAGCAGCGTAGGGGATGGCTACACCTTC. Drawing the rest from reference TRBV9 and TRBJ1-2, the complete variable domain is DSGVTQTPKHLITATGQRVTLRCSPRSGDLSVYWYQQSLDQGLQFLIQYYNGEERAKGNILERFSAQQFPDLHSELNLSSLELGDSALYFCASSVGDGYTFGSGTRLTVV.

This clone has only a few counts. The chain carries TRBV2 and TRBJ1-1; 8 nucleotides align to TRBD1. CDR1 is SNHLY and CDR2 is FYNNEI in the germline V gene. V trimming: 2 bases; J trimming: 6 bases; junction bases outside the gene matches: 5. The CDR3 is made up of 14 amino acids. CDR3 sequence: CASSERQGAAEAFF. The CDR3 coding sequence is TGTGCCAGCAGTGAACGGCAGGGGGCGGCTGAAGCTTTCTTT.

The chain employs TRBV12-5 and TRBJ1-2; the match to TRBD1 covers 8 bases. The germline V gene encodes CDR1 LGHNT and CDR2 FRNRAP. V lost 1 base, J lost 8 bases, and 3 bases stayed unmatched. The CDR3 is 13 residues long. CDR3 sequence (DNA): TGTGCTAGTGGTTTGGGGACAGGGAACGGCTACACCTTC. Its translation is CASGLGTGNGYTF.

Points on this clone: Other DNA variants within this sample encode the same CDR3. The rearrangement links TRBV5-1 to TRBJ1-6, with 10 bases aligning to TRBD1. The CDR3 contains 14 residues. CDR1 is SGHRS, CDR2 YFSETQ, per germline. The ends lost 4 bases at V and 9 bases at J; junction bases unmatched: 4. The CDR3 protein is CASSLGQGSSPLHF. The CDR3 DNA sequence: TGCGCCAGCAGCCTGGGACAGGGGAGTTCACCCCTCCACTTT.